The 16 T cell receptor beta chains below all came from one sample that was sequenced in a study of blood T cell repertoires in COVID-19. Data came from immunoSEQ multiplex PCR; TCRdb stores just in-frame clones and leaves some out. Here the sample spans 150,000 or so clones, less than 85% being singletons. The sequencing input was peripheral blood. Source of these receptors: a woman between 55 and 75 years old with COVID-19, enrolled during active disease.

This sequence joins TRBV19 and TRBJ1-6; D remains unclear. The CDR3 has 10 amino acids. The germline gives CDR1 LNHDA, CDR2 SQIVND (reference sequence). V was shortened by 10 bases and J by 13 bases, with 11 bases between the two germline ends. CDR3 in amino acids: CATTVRPLHF. CDR3 nucleotides: TGTGCCACCACCGTTCGGCCCCTCCACTTT.

The genes are TRBV5-6 and TRBJ1-5; the D is unclear. The CDR3 has 15 amino acids. In germline, CDR1 is SGHDT, CDR2 YYEEEE. Deletions cut 3 bases from V and 0 bases from J, with 10 bases between. The CDR3 here is CASSSGFYSNQPQHF. CDR3 sequence (DNA): TGTGCCAGCAGCTCGGGATTTTATAGCAATCAGCCCCAGCATTTT.

This clone was seen many times. Here the CDR3 DNA reads TGCAGCGTTTGGGGCAGGGCGAACACTGAAGCTTTCTTT. The encoded protein is CSVWGRANTEAFF. The chain combines TRBV29-1 with TRBJ1-1; a possible D gene is TRBD1 (5 bases). The CDR3 length is 13 residues. Per the germline V gene, CDR1 is SQVTM and CDR2 is ANQGSEA. V was clipped by 5 bases and J by 1 base, with 11 bases between them.

The chain recombines TRBV19 with TRBJ2-1, with 13 bases matching TRBD2. Germline assignment: CDR1 LNHDA and CDR2 SQIVND (reference sequence). With V trimmed by 3 bases and J by 6 bases, 11 bases remained unmatched. CDR3 length equals 18 residues. The CDR3 region is CASSMDPSGTSGINEQFF. The CDR3 DNA reads TGTGCCAGTAGTATGGACCCATCCGGGACTAGCGGGATCAATGAGCAGTTCTTC.

CDR3 coding DNA: TGTGCCAGCAGTCCCCAACTAGCGGGTATTTACAATGAGCAGTTCTTC. The encoded protein is CASSPQLAGIYNEQFF. The rearrangement uses TRBV27 and TRBJ2-1; 9 bases fit TRBD2. From germline, CDR1 is MNHEY and CDR2 SMNVEV (reference sequence). The CDR3 has 16 amino acids. The V gene end was trimmed by 5 bases and the J gene end by 4 bases; junction bases not matched to a gene: 9.

The gene calls are TRBV18 and TRBJ1-1; 8 nucleotides agree with TRBD1. The V and J ends lost 3 bases and 5 bases, in that order; junction bases with no gene match: 11. The CDR3 is made up of 16 amino acids. Germline V lookup: CDR1 KGHSH, CDR2 LQKENI. CDR3 in amino acids: CASSPLSGGITTEAFF. The CDR3 DNA is TGTGCCAGCTCACCCCTATCAGGGGGCATAACAACTGAAGCTTTCTTT. The entire variable domain, with the rest obtained from reference TRBV18 and TRBJ1-1, is as follows: NAGVMQNPRHLVRRRGQEARLRCSPMKGHSHVYWYRQLPEEGLKFMVYLQKENIIDESGMPKERFSAEFPKEGPSILRIQQVVRGDSAAYFCASSPLSGGITTEAFFGQGTRLTVV.

The chain recombines TRBV28 with TRBJ2-4; D not certain. V was shortened by 4 bases and J by 5 bases, with 15 bases between the two germline ends. CDR3 length: 15 amino acids. Germline loops: CDR1 MDHEN, CDR2 SYDVKM. In nucleotides, the CDR3 is TGTGCCAGCAGTTCCCAGGTGGCTTCGCAAAACATTCAGTACTTC. This gives the protein CASSSQVASQNIQYF. Supplemented by reference TRBV28 and TRBJ2-4, the full variable domain reads DVKVTQSSRYLVKRTGEKVFLECVQDMDHENMFWYRQDPGLGLRLIYFSYDVKMKEKGDIPEGYSVSREKKERFSLILESASTNQTSMYLCASSSQVASQNIQYFGAGTRLSVL.

The chain employs TRBV3-1 (or the pseudogene TRBV3-2) and TRBJ2-5, with a tentative D call TRBD2 (6 bases). This CDR3 contains 14 residues. Germline V gene sequence: CDR1 LGHDT, CDR2 YNNKEL (reference sequence). Between the trimmed V and J ends, which lost 1 base and 5 bases, there was a span of 11 bases. The CDR3 bases are TGTGCCAGCAGCCAAGCCGTTGGAGGGGAGACCCAGTACTTC. The encoded protein is CASSQAVGGETQYF.

The rearrangement joins TRBV4-1 to TRBJ1-2, with 10 bases that match TRBD1. CDR3 length equals 14 residues. CDR1 and CDR2 from the germline V gene are MGHRA and YSYEKL. V was clipped by 3 bases and J by 7 bases; unmatched bases: 5. This CDR3 is CASSHGDRGGGYTF. Here the CDR3 DNA reads TGCGCCAGCAGCCATGGGGACAGGGGAGGTGGCTACACCTTC.

This sequence joins TRBV21-1 and TRBJ2-7; TRBD2, the table's D call, was not compared with the DNA. TRBV21-1 is termed a pseudogene. The CDR3 has 15 amino acids. This chain's CDR3 is CASSKASEPADEQYF. DNA of the CDR3: TGTGCCAGCAGCAAAGCGTCGGAGCCAGCGGACGAGCAGTACTTC.

The chain employs TRBV6-6 and TRBJ2-2, with D unresolved. V lost 0 bases and J lost 4, with 12 bases in between. There are 16 residues in the CDR3. Germline assignment: CDR1 MNHNY and CDR2 SVGAGI (reference sequence). The CDR3 spells CASSYSTSAATGELFF. The CDR3 nucleotides are TGTGCCAGCAGTTACTCGACATCGGCAGCCACCGGGGAGCTGTTTTTT.

The chain links TRBV7-3 to TRBJ2-7, with 9 bases identical to TRBD1. V lost 5 bases and J lost 3; bases outside the gene matches: 8. CDR1 SGHTA and CDR2 FQGTGA come from the germline V gene. The CDR3 is made up of 15 amino acids. CDR3 nucleotides: TGTGCCAGCAGCGTACAATCGGGACAGGGCTACGAGCAGTACTTC. It translates to CASSVQSGQGYEQYF.

V is TRBV27 and J is TRBJ2-1, with 8 bases aligning to TRBD2. The junction had 8 bases not matched to a gene; V was cut back by 4 bases and J by 3 bases. This CDR3 is 16 amino acids long. From germline, CDR1 is MNHEY and CDR2 SMNVEV (reference sequence). CDR3 DNA sequence: TGTGCCAGCAGTTACCGAGCGGGAGAGTTCTACAATGAGCAGTTCTTC. It yields the protein CASSYRAGEFYNEQFF.

This clone turned up a few times. The chain has TRBV29-1 and TRBJ1-2; 12 bases align to TRBD1. The germline CDR1 and CDR2 sequences are SQVTM and ANQGSEA. The CDR3 contains 18 residues. J gave up 4 bases and V 0 bases, and 12 bases lay outside the gene matches. As DNA, the CDR3 is TGCAGCGTTGAAGACGGAGGGACAGGGGGCGCAACCCGCTATGGCTACACCTTC. Translation gives CSVEDGGTGGATRYGYTF.

The gene calls are TRBV4-2 and TRBJ2-7, with 16 nucleotides matching TRBD2. Germline values: CDR1 LGHNA, CDR2 YNFKEQ. The junction had 7 bases not matched to a gene; V was cut back by 1 base and J by 4 bases. The CDR3 spans 18 residues. The DNA of the CDR3 is TGTGCCAGCAGCCAAGTCGGGACTAGCGGGAGGGCCGTGTACGAGCAGTACTTC. Protein sequence: CASSQVGTSGRAVYEQYF.

The chain recombines TRBV19 with TRBJ1-4; a weak D match, TRBD1 (6 bases). The CDR3 is 16 amino acids. Deletions cut 6 bases from V and 5 bases from J, with 19 bases between. Germline CDR1 reads LNHDA; CDR2 reads SQIVND (reference sequence). The CDR3 DNA follows: TGTGCCAGTAGCAACACGGGGACAAGGGGGAATGAAAAACTGTTTTTT. It yields the protein CASSNTGTRGNEKLFF.